The clone carrying this T cell receptor (beta chain) was seen a single time. This sample is part of a study of radiation and T cells in renal cell carcinoma. Noted time point: blood 4 weeks post-SBRT, at nephrectomy. The treatment: 15 Gy SBRT to primary tumor, nephrectomy 4 weeks later. Nephrectomy followed 15 Gy stereotactic body radiation by 4 weeks. Between the trimmed V and J ends, which lost 1 base and 8 bases, there was a span of 11 bases. Germline CDR1 and CDR2: SEHNR and FQNEAQ (reference sequence). The CDR3 totals 13 residues. Libraries were prepared by immunoSEQ multiplex PCR; TCRdb keeps only in-frame clonotypes and omits some of them. Of around 170,000 clones detected, 88% appear once; the ten largest clones hold approximately 10%.

The chain has TRBV7-9 and TRBJ1-1; D remains unclear. The sequence was obtained from a woman in her fifties or sixties with renal cell carcinoma. The material sequenced was blood, taken from a patient whose treatment included radiotherapy and nephrectomy. CDR3 nucleotides: TGTGCCAGCAGCTTAGGGGGAGGCGCGGAAGCTTTCTTT. Translating it yields CASSLGGGAEAFF.